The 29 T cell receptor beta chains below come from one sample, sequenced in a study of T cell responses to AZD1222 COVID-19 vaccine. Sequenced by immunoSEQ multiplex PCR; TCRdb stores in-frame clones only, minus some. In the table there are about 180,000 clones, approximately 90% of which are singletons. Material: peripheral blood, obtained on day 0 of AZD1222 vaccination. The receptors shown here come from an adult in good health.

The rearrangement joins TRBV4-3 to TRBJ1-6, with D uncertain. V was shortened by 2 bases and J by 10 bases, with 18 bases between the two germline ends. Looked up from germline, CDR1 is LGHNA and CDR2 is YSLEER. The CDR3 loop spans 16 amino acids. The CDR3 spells CASSQLAADAGSPLHF. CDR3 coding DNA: TGCGCCAGCAGCCAATTAGCTGCTGACGCGGGATCACCCCTCCACTTT.

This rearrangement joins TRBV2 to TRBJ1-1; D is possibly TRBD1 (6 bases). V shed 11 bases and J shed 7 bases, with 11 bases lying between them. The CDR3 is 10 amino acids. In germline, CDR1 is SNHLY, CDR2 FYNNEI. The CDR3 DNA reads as TGTGCCTCCAGGGGCGGTGAAGCTTTCTTT. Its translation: CASRGGEAFF.

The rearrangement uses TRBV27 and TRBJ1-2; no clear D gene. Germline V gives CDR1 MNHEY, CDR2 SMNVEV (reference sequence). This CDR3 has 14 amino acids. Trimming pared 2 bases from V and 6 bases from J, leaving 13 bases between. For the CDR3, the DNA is TGTGCCAGCAGTTTAGGTTCGGCAGCGGATGGCTACACCTTC. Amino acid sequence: CASSLGSAADGYTF.

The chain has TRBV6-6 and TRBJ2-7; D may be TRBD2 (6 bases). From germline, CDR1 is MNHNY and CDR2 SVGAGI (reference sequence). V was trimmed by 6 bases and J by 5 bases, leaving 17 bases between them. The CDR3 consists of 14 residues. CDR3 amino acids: CASSPAWGGNEQYF. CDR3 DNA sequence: TGTGCCAGCAGCCCCGCGTGGGGCGGGAACGAGCAGTACTTC.

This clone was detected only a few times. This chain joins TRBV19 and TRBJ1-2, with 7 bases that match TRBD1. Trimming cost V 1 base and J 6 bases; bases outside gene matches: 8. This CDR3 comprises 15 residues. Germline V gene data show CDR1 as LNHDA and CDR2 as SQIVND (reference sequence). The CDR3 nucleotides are TGTGCCAGTAGTATAGCGCCCCCAGGGGGAAATGGCTACACCTTC. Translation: CASSIAPPGGNGYTF. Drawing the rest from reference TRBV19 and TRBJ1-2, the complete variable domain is DGGITQSPKYLFRKEGQNVTLSCEQNLNHDAMYWYRQDPGQGLRLIYYSQIVNDFQKGDIAEGYSVSREKKESFPLTVTSAQKNPTAFYLCASSIAPPGGNGYTFGSGTRLTVV.

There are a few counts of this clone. The CDR3 is CASSADRDTGELFF. CDR3 coding DNA: TGTGCCAGTAGTGCTGACAGGGACACCGGGGAGCTGTTTTTT. The chain uses TRBV19 and TRBJ2-2; the match to TRBD1 covers 7 bases. Germline V gene lookup returns CDR1 LNHDA and CDR2 SQIVND (reference sequence). J was trimmed by 3 bases and V by 5 bases; bases with no gene match: 3. The CDR3 is 14 amino acids.

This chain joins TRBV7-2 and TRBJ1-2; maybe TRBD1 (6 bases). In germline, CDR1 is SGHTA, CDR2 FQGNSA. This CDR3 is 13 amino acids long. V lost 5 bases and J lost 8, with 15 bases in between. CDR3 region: CASSPRDIEGYTF. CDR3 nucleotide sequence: TGTGCCAGCAGCCCCCGGGACATTGAGGGCTACACCTTC.

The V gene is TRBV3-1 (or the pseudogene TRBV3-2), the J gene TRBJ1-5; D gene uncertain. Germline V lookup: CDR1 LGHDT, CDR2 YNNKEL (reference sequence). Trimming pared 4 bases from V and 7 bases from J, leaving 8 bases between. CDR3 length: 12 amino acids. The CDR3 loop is CASSPPGQPQHF. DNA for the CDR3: TGTGCCAGCAGCCCCCCTGGGCAGCCCCAGCATTTT.

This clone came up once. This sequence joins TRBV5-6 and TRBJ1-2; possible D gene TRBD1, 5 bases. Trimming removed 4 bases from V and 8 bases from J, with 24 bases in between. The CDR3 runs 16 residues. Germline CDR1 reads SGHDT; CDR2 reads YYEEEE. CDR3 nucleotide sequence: TGTGCCAGCAGCCCAACGATGGGGGGATTCGTAGGCGGCTACACCTTC. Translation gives CASSPTMGGFVGGYTF.

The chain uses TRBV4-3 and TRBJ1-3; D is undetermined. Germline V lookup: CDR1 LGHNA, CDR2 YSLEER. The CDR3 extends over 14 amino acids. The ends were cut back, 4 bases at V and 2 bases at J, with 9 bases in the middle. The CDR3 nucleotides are TGCGCCAGCAGCCGGGCACAAACTGGAAACACCATATATTTT. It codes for CASSRAQTGNTIYF.

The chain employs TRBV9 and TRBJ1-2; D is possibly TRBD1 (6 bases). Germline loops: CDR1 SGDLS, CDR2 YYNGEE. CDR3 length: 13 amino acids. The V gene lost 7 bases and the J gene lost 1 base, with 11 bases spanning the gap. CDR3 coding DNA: TGTGCCAGCTCCCCGGACAGTAACTATGGCTACACCTTC. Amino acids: CASSPDSNYGYTF. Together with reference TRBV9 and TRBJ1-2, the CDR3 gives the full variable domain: DSGVTQTPKHLITATGQRVTLRCSPRSGDLSVYWYQQSLDQGLQFLIQYYNGEERAKGNILERFSAQQFPDLHSELNLSSLELGDSALYFCASSPDSNYGYTFGSGTRLTVV.

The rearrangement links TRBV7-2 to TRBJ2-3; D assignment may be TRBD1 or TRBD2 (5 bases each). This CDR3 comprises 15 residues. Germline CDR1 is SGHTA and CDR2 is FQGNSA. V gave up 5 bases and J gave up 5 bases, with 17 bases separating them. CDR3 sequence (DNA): TGTGCCAGCAGCCCCGCCGGGGCGACTGGAGATACGCAGTATTTT. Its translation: CASSPAGATGDTQYF.

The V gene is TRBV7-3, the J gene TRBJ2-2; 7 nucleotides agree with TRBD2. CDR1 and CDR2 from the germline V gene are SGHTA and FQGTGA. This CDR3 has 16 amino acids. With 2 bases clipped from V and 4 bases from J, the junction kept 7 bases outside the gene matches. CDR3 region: CASSLSRTGGTGELFF. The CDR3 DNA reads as TGTGCCAGCAGCTTATCCCGTACGGGGGGCACCGGGGAGCTGTTTTTT.

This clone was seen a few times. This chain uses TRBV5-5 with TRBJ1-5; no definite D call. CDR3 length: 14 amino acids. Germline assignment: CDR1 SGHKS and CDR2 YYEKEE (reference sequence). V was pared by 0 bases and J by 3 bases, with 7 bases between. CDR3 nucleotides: TGTGCCAGCAGCTTGGGGCCGGACAATCAGCCCCAGCATTTT. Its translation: CASSLGPDNQPQHF.

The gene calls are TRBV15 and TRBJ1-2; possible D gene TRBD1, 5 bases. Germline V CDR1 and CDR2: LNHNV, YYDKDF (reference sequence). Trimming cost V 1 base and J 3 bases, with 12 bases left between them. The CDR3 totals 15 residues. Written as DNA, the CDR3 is TGTGCCACCAGCAGAGTCCCGGGGCAAGACTATGGCTACACCTTC. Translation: CATSRVPGQDYGYTF.

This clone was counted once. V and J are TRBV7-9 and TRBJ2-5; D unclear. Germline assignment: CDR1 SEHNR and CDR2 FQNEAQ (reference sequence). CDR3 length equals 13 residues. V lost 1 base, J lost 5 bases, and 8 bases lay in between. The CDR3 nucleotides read TGTGCCAGCAGCTTAGTCGGTGGGGAGACCCAGTACTTC. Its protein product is CASSLVGGETQYF.

The CDR3 DNA is TGTGCCGGGCCCCAACCCGGACAGGAGGCCTACGAGCAGTACTTC. It specifies CAGPQPGQEAYEQYF. V usage is TRBV7-2 and J usage is TRBJ2-7; 7 positions agree with TRBD1. In germline, CDR1 is SGHTA, CDR2 FQGNSA. The CDR3 contains 15 residues. Trimming took 11 bases from V and 2 from J; bases not matched to a gene: 15.

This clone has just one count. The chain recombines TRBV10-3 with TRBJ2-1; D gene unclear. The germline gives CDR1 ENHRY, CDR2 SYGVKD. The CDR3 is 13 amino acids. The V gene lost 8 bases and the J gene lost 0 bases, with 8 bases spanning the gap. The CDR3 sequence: CAIGDHSYNEQFF. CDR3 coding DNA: TGTGCCATCGGAGACCACTCCTACAATGAGCAGTTCTTC.

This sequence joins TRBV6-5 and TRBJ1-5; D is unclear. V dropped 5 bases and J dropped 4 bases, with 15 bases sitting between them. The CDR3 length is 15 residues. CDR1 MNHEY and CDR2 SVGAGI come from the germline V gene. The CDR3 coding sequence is TGTGCCAGCAGTAACGGGCCTCCTATTAATCAGCCCCAGCATTTT. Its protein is CASSNGPPINQPQHF.

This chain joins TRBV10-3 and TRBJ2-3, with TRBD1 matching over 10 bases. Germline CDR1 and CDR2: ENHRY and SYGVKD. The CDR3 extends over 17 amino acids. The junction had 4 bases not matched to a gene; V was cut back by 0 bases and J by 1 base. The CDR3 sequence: CAISESTGGRRTDTQYF. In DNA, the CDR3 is TGTGCCATCAGTGAGTCGACAGGGGGCCGACGCACAGATACGCAGTATTTT.

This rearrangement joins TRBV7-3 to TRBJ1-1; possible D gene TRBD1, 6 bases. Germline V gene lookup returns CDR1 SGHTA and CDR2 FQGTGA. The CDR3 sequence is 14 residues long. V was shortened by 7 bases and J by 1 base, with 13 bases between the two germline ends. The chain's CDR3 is CASTPTGTNTEAFF. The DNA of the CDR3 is TGTGCCAGCACGCCCACAGGGACGAACACTGAAGCTTTCTTT.

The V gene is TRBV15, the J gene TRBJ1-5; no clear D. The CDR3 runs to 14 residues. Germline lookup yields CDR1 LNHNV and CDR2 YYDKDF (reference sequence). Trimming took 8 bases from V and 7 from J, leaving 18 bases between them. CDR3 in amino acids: CATHLRANEQPQHF. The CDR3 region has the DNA TGTGCCACCCACCTGCGGGCCAACGAGCAGCCCCAGCATTTT.

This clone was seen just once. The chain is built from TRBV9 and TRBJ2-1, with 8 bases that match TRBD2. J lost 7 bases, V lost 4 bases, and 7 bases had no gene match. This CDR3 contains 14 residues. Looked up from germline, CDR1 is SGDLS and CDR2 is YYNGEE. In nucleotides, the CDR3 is TGTGCCAGCAGCCCGCGGACTAGCTTGAATGAGCAGTTCTTC. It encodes CASSPRTSLNEQFF.

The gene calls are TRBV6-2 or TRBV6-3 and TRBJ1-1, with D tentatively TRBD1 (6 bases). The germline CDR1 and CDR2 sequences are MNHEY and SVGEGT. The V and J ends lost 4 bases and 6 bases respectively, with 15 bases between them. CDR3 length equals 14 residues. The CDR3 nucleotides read TGTGCCAGCAGTTTCGGCAGGGGTAGGGCTGAAGCTTTCTTT. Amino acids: CASSFGRGRAEAFF.

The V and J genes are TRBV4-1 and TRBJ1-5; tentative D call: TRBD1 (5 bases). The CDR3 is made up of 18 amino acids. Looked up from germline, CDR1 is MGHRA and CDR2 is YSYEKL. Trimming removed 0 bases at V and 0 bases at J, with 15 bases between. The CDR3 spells CASSQDRESRGSNQPQHF. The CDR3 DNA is TGCGCCAGCAGCCAAGATAGGGAGTCTAGGGGTAGCAATCAGCCCCAGCATTTT.

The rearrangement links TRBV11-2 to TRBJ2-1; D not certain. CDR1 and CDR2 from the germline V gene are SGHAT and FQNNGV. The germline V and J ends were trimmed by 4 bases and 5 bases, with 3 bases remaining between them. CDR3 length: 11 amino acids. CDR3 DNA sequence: TGTGCCAGCAGCTCTAACAATGAGCAGTTCTTC. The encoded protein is CASSSNNEQFF.

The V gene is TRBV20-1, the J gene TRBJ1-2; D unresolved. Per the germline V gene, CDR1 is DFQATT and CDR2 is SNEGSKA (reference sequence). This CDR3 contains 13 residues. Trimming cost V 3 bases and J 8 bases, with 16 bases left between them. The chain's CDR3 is CSASEEVSRGYTF. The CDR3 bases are TGCAGTGCTAGTGAGGAAGTCTCGCGAGGCTACACCTTC.

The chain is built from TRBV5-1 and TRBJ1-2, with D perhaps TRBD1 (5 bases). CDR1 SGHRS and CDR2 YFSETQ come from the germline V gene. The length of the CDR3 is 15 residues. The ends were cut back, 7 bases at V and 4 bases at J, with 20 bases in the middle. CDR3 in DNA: TGCGCCAGCTCCGCCGCTGCGGCTGGGGGCTATGGCTACACCTTC. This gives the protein CASSAAAAGGYGYTF.

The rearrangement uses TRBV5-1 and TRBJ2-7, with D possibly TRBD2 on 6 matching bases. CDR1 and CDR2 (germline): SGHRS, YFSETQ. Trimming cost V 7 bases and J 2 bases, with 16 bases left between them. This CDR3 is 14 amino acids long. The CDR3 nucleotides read TGCGCCAGCGGTCCCGGACGGGGGACCTACGAGCAGTACTTC. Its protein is CASGPGRGTYEQYF.